Listed below are T cell receptor beta chains from one sample, sequenced in a study of blood T cell repertoires in COVID-19. Sequencing used immunoSEQ multiplex PCR; TCRdb keeps in-frame clones, though not all of them. The sample contains about 200,000 clones, around 80% of which appear only once. Sequences were obtained from peripheral blood. These receptor sequences come from a man in his forties or fifties with acute or convalescent COVID-19. The CDR3 runs from the conserved cysteine through the conserved F or W. A D gene is named only where the DNA matches it firmly. Clone size is stated in some rows and not others, as once, few, many or a class when expanded.

clone_size: .
cdr3_length: 11
v_call: TRBV3-1/TRBV3-2
j_call: TRBJ1-2
d_call: .
cdr3_aa: CASSQDLGYTF
cdr3_nt: TGTGCCAGCAGCCAAGATCTGGGCTACACCTTC

clone_size: .
cdr3_length: 13
v_call: TRBV4-3
j_call: TRBJ1-6
d_call: .
cdr3_aa: CASSQELYSPLHF
cdr3_nt: TGCGCCAGCAGCCAAGAATTATATTCACCCCTCCACTTT

clone_size: .
cdr3_length: 16
v_call: TRBV5-1
j_call: TRBJ2-7
d_call: TRBD2
cdr3_aa: CASSLQTSGSSYEQYF
cdr3_nt: TGCGCCAGCAGCTTGCAGACTAGCGGGAGTTCCTACGAGCAGTACTTC

clone_size: .
cdr3_length: 14
v_call: TRBV15
j_call: TRBJ2-1
d_call: .
cdr3_aa: CATSRDRGRSEQFF
cdr3_nt: TGTGCCACCAGCAGAGATCGGGGTCGTAGTGAGCAGTTCTTC

clone_size: .
cdr3_length: 15
v_call: TRBV5-1
j_call: TRBJ2-7
d_call: TRBD1
cdr3_aa: CASSQDRGNFYEQYF
cdr3_nt: TGCGCCAGCAGCCAGGACAGGGGGAACTTCTACGAGCAGTACTTC

clone_size: .
cdr3_length: 16
v_call: TRBV5-4
j_call: TRBJ2-3
d_call: TRBD2
cdr3_aa: CASSLPSGSLTDTQYF
cdr3_nt: TGTGCCAGCAGCTTGCCTAGCGGGAGCCTCACAGATACGCAGTATTTT

clone_size: .
cdr3_length: 15
v_call: TRBV7-9
j_call: TRBJ2-1
d_call: TRBD2
cdr3_aa: CASSSPGLASNEQFF
cdr3_nt: TGTGCCAGCAGCTCACCGGGACTAGCGAGCAATGAGCAGTTCTTC

clone_size: .
cdr3_length: 13
v_call: TRBV6-5
j_call: TRBJ2-2
d_call: .
cdr3_aa: CASKKGIPGELFF
cdr3_nt: TGTGCCAGCAAAAAGGGGATACCCGGGGAGCTGTTTTTT

clone_size: once
cdr3_length: 11
v_call: TRBV18
j_call: TRBJ1-1
d_call: .
cdr3_aa: CASSPRSEAFF
cdr3_nt: TGTGCCAGCTCACCACGGAGTGAAGCTTTCTTT

clone_size: .
cdr3_length: 14
v_call: TRBV6-5
j_call: TRBJ1-5
d_call: TRBD1
cdr3_aa: CASLPGQWNQPQHF
cdr3_nt: TGTGCCAGCCTACCGGGACAGTGGAATCAGCCCCAGCATTTT

clone_size: .
cdr3_length: 14
v_call: TRBV7-9
j_call: TRBJ1-1
d_call: TRBD1
cdr3_aa: CASSLNTGAMIAFF
cdr3_nt: TGTGCCAGCAGCTTAAACACAGGGGCCATGATCGCTTTCTTT

clone_size: .
cdr3_length: 15
v_call: TRBV29-1
j_call: TRBJ2-2
d_call: .
cdr3_aa: CSVEESRARTGELFF
cdr3_nt: TGCAGCGTTGAAGAATCCAGGGCGAGAACCGGGGAGCTGTTTTTT

clone_size: .
cdr3_length: 11
v_call: TRBV5-4
j_call: TRBJ1-1
d_call: .
cdr3_aa: CASSSRVEAFF
cdr3_nt: TGTGCCAGCAGCTCCAGGGTTGAAGCTTTCTTT

clone_size: .
cdr3_length: 11
v_call: TRBV28
j_call: TRBJ1-2
d_call: .
cdr3_aa: CASSLREGYTF
cdr3_nt: TGTGCCAGCAGTCTACGGGAGGGCTACACCTTC

clone_size: once
cdr3_length: 15
v_call: TRBV28
j_call: TRBJ1-2
d_call: .
cdr3_aa: CASSYVHTSNYGYTF
cdr3_nt: TGTGCCAGCAGTTATGTACACACCTCTAACTATGGCTACACCTTC

clone_size: .
cdr3_length: 13
v_call: TRBV9
j_call: TRBJ2-7
d_call: .
cdr3_aa: CASSPTQRSEQYF
cdr3_nt: TGTGCCAGCAGCCCCACTCAAAGAAGCGAGCAGTACTTC

clone_size: .
cdr3_length: 14
v_call: TRBV6-2/TRBV6-3
j_call: TRBJ1-5
d_call: .
cdr3_aa: CASSFWVRGQPQHF
cdr3_nt: TGTGCCAGCAGTTTTTGGGTGCGAGGCCAGCCCCAGCATTTT

clone_size: once
cdr3_length: 15
v_call: TRBV27
j_call: TRBJ2-1
d_call: TRBD2
cdr3_aa: CASSGGRSSYNEQFF
cdr3_nt: TGTGCCAGTAGCGGGGGGAGAAGCTCCTACAATGAGCAGTTCTTC

clone_size: few
cdr3_length: 13
v_call: TRBV4-2
j_call: TRBJ2-1
d_call: .
cdr3_aa: CASSQDLRNEQFF
cdr3_nt: TGTGCCAGCAGCCAAGATCTGAGGAATGAGCAGTTCTTC